These 21 T cell receptor beta chains share one sample of origin, sequenced in a study of patients and donors after allogeneic stem cell transplantation. TCRdb recomputed calls from the RT-PCR reads with MiXCR, one row per CDR3 protein. This table holds about 110,000 distinct CDR3 sequences, around 33% found once. Sequenced sample: blood, either unsorted or a sorted T cell fraction (not recorded which). Receptors originate from a human donor who was either an allogeneic HSCT recipient or a stem cell or donor lymphocyte infusion donor (not recorded which). It is not recorded whose cells these are; they may come from a transplant donor.

This clonotype appeared a few times. The V and J genes are TRBV5-1 and TRBJ1-1; D remains ambiguous. The CDR3 runs 12 residues. CDR1 is SGHRS, CDR2 YFSETQ, per germline. Trimming took off 4 bases at V and 5 bases at J, with 9 bases between the two ends. The CDR3 here is CASSNQETEAFF. Written as DNA, the CDR3 is TGCGCCAGCAGCAACCAGGAGACTGAAGCTTTCTTT.

In its sample, this clonotype was seen a few times. This CDR3 reads CASSRNPPYSSGNTIYF. CDR3 DNA: TGCGCCAGCAGCCGCAACCCGCCGTACAGCAGCGGAAACACCATATATTTT. The rearrangement uses TRBV4-3 and TRBJ1-3; D unclear. V shed 4 bases and J shed 4 bases, with 20 bases lying between them. Germline V gene lookup returns CDR1 LGHNA and CDR2 YSLEER. The CDR3 covers 17 residues.

The chain recombines TRBV5-1 with TRBJ2-1, with TRBD2 matching 10 bases. Germline V gives CDR1 SGHRS, CDR2 YFSETQ. CDR3 length: 15 amino acids. V dropped 2 bases and J dropped 2; count of bases not matched to a gene: 1. DNA of the CDR3: TGCGCCAGCAGCTTCGGACTAGCGGCCTACAATGAGCAGTTCTTC. It encodes CASSFGLAAYNEQFF.

This clonotype was counted only a few times. The chain links TRBV7-2 to TRBJ1-5; D unclear. The CDR3 contains 14 residues. Trimming cost V 3 bases and J 4 bases, with 10 bases left between them. CDR1 SGHTA and CDR2 FQGNSA come from the germline V gene. The CDR3 coding sequence is TGTGCCAGCAGCTTTGACTGGATGAATCAGCCCCAGCATTTT. The encoded protein is CASSFDWMNQPQHF. The full variable domain, in which reference TRBV7-2 and TRBJ1-5 provide the parts outside the CDR3, is GAGVSQSPSNKVTEKGKDVELRCDPISGHTALYWYRQSLGQGLEFLIYFQGNSAPDKSGLPSDRFSAERTGGSVSTLTIQRTQQEDSAVYLCASSFDWMNQPQHFGDGTRLSIL.

The genes are TRBV18 and TRBJ2-5; D not certain. Trimming removed 1 base from V and 2 bases from J, with 8 bases in between. The CDR3 consists of 14 residues. Looked up from germline, CDR1 is KGHSH and CDR2 is LQKENI. Written as DNA, the CDR3 is TGTGCCAGCTCACCACGCCACAGTCAAGAGACCCAGTACTTC. Its protein is CASSPRHSQETQYF.

This clonotype came up many times. The genes are TRBV20-1 and TRBJ2-1; 10 bases line up with TRBD2. The CDR3 extends over 12 amino acids. Germline V gene lookup returns CDR1 DFQATT and CDR2 SNEGSKA (reference sequence). After removal of 6 bases from V and 11 bases from J, the junction contained 7 bases not matched to a gene. CDR3 in DNA: TGCAGTGCCCAAGCGGGAGGGCTGAAGCAGTTCTTC. It specifies CSAQAGGLKQFF.

Only one count was recorded for this clonotype. This chain uses TRBV25-1 with TRBJ2-3; tentatively, D is TRBD2 (5 bases). CDR1 is MGHDK, CDR2 SYGVNS, per germline. The CDR3 is 13 amino acids. With 6 bases removed from V and 0 bases from J, the gap between germline ends came to 7 bases. The CDR3 loop reads CASRRVSTDTQYF. DNA of the CDR3: TGTGCCAGCAGGCGGGTTAGCACAGATACGCAGTATTTT.

The chain employs TRBV6-5 and TRBJ1-4; D may be TRBD1 (6 bases). The CDR3 is 15 amino acids. The ends were cut back, 5 bases at V and 8 bases at J, with 18 bases in the middle. Germline CDR1 reads MNHEY; CDR2 reads SVGAGI. The CDR3 here is CASSPFSRGGEKLFF. The CDR3 nucleotides read TGTGCCAGCAGTCCCTTTTCGAGGGGGGGAGAAAAACTGTTTTTT.

J is TRBJ2-4 and V is TRBV12-3 or TRBV12-4; D is unclear. Trimming shortened V by 4 bases and J by 1 base, and 11 bases separated the two germline ends. The CDR3 consists of 15 residues. This CDR3 is CASSSKLTAKNIQYF. In DNA, the CDR3 is TGTGCCAGCAGTTCGAAGCTGACTGCCAAAAACATTCAGTACTTC.

In this sample, this clonotype turned up once. The genes are TRBV14 and TRBJ2-7; TRBD2 matches at 10 bases. With V trimmed by 3 bases and J by 4 bases, 9 bases remained unmatched. In germline, CDR1 is SGHDN, CDR2 FVKESK. CDR3 length: 16 residues. In nucleotides, the CDR3 is TGTGCCAGCAGCCACGCCGGACTAGCGGATCCTTACGAGCAGTACTTC. Its protein is CASSHAGLADPYEQYF.

A few counts support this clonotype. The chain recombines TRBV20-1 with TRBJ2-7; D is possibly TRBD1 or TRBD2 (5 bases each). Trimming took 4 bases from V and 4 from J, leaving 11 bases between them. The CDR3 length is 12 residues. Germline values: CDR1 DFQATT, CDR2 SNEGSKA (reference sequence). The CDR3 is CSATGTGYEQYF. DNA for the CDR3: TGCAGTGCTACCGGGACGGGTTACGAGCAGTACTTC.

This clonotype was observed a handful of times. A junction end diverges from the germline sequence, so it may reflect a read error. The rearrangement uses TRBV10-2 and TRBJ1-1; no reliable D call. CDR1 and CDR2 from the germline V gene are WSHSY and SAAADI. This CDR3 is 13 amino acids long. In nucleotides, the CDR3 is TGCGCCAGCAGTGCGACCCGGAACAGTGAAGCTTTCTTT. Residues: CASSATRNSEAFF.

V usage is TRBV20-1 and J usage is TRBJ2-2, with 8 bases aligning to TRBD2. Germline V CDR1 and CDR2: DFQATT, SNEGSKA (reference sequence). With V trimmed by 1 base and J by 1 base, 8 bases remained unmatched. The CDR3 spans 17 residues. CDR3 amino acids: CSARGSRTSLNTGELFF. The CDR3 DNA is TGCAGTGCTAGAGGTTCCAGGACTAGCTTGAACACCGGGGAGCTGTTTTTT.

This clonotype was picked up a small number of times. The DNA for the CDR3 is TGTGCCAGCAGCTTAAAAGACAGGGGGCTAAACACTGAAGCTTTCTTT. Amino acid sequence: CASSLKDRGLNTEAFF. The chain joins TRBV7-8 to TRBJ1-1, with 10 bases aligning to TRBD1. CDR1 is SGHVS and CDR2 is FQNEAQ in the germline V gene. The J segment lost 2 bases and the V segment lost 2 bases, leaving 5 bases of the junction unmatched. The CDR3 length is 16 residues.

J is TRBJ2-1 and V is TRBV20-1, with D possibly being TRBD2 (6 bases). The CDR3 sequence is 12 residues long. V lost 6 bases, J lost 9 bases, and 15 bases lay in between. Germline CDR1 is DFQATT and CDR2 is SNEGSKA (reference sequence). CDR3 region: CSATSLTSEQFF. CDR3 bases: TGCAGTGCCACCTCGTTGACTAGTGAGCAGTTCTTC.

The chain recombines TRBV6-6 with TRBJ2-5, with 7 bases that match TRBD1. Looked up from germline, CDR1 is MNHNY and CDR2 is SVGAGI (reference sequence). The CDR3 length is 13 residues. The ends lost 4 bases at V and 7 bases at J; junction bases unmatched: 6. CDR3 sequence (DNA): TGTGCCAGCAGTTTCGACAGGGTGGGGACCCAGTACTTC. This codes for CASSFDRVGTQYF.

The V call is TRBV7-8, the J call TRBJ2-1, with D uncertain. Germline CDR1 SGHVS, CDR2 FQNEAQ. Deletions cut 2 bases from V and 6 bases from J, with 14 bases between. This CDR3 spans 15 amino acids. Here the CDR3 reads CASSLSFPRTNEQFF. The CDR3 DNA reads as TGTGCCAGCAGCTTAAGTTTCCCGAGGACCAATGAGCAGTTCTTC.

This clonotype was found a few times. This rearrangement joins TRBV11-2 to TRBJ1-3; TRBD1 might be the D (6 bases). The V gene's germline CDR1 is SGHAT and CDR2 FQNNGV. The CDR3 totals 17 residues. V lost 4 bases to trimming and J lost 4 bases, with 20 bases between them. CDR3: CASSSASGGLVGNTIYF. The CDR3, as DNA: TGTGCCAGCAGCTCCGCCTCCGGGGGCTTAGTGGGAAACACCATATATTTT. Full variable domain (outside the CDR3, taken from reference TRBV11-2 and TRBJ1-3): EAGVAQSPRYKIIEKRQSVAFWCNPISGHATLYWYQQILGQGPKLLIQFQNNGVVDDSQLPKDRFSAERLKGVDSTLKIQPAKLEDSAVYLCASSSASGGLVGNTIYFGEGSWLTVV.

This rearrangement joins TRBV27 to TRBJ1-4; D is possibly TRBD1 (6 bases). V lost 1 base, J lost 7 bases, and 13 bases lay in between. Germline V gene sequence: CDR1 MNHEY, CDR2 SMNVEV (reference sequence). The CDR3 is made up of 15 amino acids. The CDR3 DNA is TGTGCCAGCAGTTTATTTCGGCAGGGGCTTGAAAAACTGTTTTTT. Translated: CASSLFRQGLEKLFF.

This sequence joins TRBV21-1 and TRBJ1-2. TRBV21-1 is labeled a pseudogene. The CDR3 length is 18 residues. The CDR3, as DNA: TGTGCCAGCAGCAGTGACTTAGGTATGAAAGCCTTGGACTATGGCTACACCTTC. It is translated as CASSSDLGMKALDYGYTF.

This clonotype has only a few counts. The rearrangement links TRBV7-2 to TRBJ1-1; a weak D match, TRBD1 (6 bases). This CDR3 is 14 amino acids long. Germline loops: CDR1 SGHTA, CDR2 FQGNSA. The V end was cut by 3 bases, the J end by 6 bases, with 14 bases between. CDR3 sequence: CASSFQQGGPEAFF. The CDR3 DNA sequence: TGTGCCAGCAGCTTCCAACAGGGAGGGCCTGAAGCTTTCTTT.